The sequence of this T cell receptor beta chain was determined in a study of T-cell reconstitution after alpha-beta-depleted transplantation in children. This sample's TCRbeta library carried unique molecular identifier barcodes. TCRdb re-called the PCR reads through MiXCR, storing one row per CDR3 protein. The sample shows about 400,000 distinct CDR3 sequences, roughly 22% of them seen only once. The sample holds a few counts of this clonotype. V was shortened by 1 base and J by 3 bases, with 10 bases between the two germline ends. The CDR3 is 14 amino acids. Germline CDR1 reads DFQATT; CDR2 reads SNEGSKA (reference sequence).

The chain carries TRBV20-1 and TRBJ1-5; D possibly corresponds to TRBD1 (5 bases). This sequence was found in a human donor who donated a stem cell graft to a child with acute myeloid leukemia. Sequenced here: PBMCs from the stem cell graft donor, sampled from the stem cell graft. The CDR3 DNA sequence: TGCAGTGCTAGAGCCGGACACCTCAATCAGCCCCAGCATTTT. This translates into CSARAGHLNQPQHF.